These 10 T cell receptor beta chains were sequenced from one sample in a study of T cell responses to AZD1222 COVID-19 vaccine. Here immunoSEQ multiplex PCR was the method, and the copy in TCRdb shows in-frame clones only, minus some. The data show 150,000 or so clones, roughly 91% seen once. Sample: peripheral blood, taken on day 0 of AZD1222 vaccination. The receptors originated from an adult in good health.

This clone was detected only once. CDR3 in DNA: TGTGCCAGTGGCCAGGGGGATGCAACTAATGAAAAACTGTTTTTT. This codes for CASGQGDATNEKLFF. The chain has TRBV7-9 and TRBJ1-4; 7 bases align to TRBD1. Germline V gene sequence: CDR1 SEHNR, CDR2 FQNEAQ (reference sequence). J was trimmed by 0 bases and V by 9 bases; bases with no gene match: 7. The CDR3 contains 15 residues. The whole variable domain, remainder taken from reference TRBV7-9 and TRBJ1-4, is DTGVSQNPRHKITKRGQNVTFRCDPISEHNRLYWYRQTLGQGPEFLTYFQNEAQLEKSRLLSDRFSAERPKGSFSTLEIQRTEQGDSAMYLCASGQGDATNEKLFFGSGTQLSVL.

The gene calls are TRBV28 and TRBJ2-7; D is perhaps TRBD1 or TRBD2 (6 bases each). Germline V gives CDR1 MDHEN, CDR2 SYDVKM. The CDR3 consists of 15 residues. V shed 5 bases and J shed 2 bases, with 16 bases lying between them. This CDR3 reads CASSPRGARAYEQYF. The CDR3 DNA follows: TGTGCCAGCAGTCCAAGGGGGGCCAGGGCCTACGAGCAGTACTTC.

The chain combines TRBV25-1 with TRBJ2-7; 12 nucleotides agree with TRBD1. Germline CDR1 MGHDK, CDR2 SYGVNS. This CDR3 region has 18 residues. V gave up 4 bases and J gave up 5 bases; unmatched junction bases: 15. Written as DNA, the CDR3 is TGTGCCAGCAGTGCATGGGACAGGGGGCGATATGGTCAGCACGAGCAGTACTTC. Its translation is CASSAWDRGRYGQHEQYF.

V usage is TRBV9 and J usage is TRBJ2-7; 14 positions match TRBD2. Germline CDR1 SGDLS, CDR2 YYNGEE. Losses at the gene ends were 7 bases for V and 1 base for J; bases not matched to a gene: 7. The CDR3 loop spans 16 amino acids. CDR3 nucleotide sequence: TGTGCCAGCTTACCGGGACTAGCGGGAGAGTCCTACGAGCAGTACTTC. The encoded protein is CASLPGLAGESYEQYF.

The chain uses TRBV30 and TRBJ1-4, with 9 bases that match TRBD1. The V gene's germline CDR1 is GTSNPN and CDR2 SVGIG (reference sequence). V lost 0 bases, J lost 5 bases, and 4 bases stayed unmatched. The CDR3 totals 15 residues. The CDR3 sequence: CAWSVPTGGNEKLFF. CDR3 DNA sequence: TGTGCCTGGAGTGTTCCGACAGGGGGGAATGAAAAACTGTTTTTT.

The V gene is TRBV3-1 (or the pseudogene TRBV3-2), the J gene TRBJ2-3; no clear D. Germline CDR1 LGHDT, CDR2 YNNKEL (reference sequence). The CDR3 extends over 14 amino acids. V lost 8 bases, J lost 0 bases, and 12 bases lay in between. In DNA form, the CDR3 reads TGTGCCAGCGGCCTGGCTTCTAGCACAGATACGCAGTATTTT. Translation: CASGLASSTDTQYF.

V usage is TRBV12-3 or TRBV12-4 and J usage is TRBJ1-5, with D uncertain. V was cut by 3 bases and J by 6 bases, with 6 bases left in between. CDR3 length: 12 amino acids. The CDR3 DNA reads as TGTGCCAGCAGTTTTGTGGGTCAGCCCCAGCATTTT. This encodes CASSFVGQPQHF.

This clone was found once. Here the CDR3 reads CASRPWTEHYGYTF. As DNA, the CDR3 is TGTGCCAGCAGACCGTGGACGGAGCACTATGGCTACACCTTC. The chain combines TRBV27 with TRBJ1-2; D remains unclear. CDR1 MNHEY and CDR2 SMNVEV come from the germline V gene (reference sequence). V was cut by 6 bases and J by 3 bases, with 14 bases left in between. The CDR3 has 14 residues.

CDR3 amino acids: CSDPGQSSYNSPLHF. The CDR3 nucleotides are TGCAGCGACCCGGGACAGAGCTCCTATAATTCACCCCTCCACTTT. V is TRBV29-1 and J is TRBJ1-6, with TRBD1 matching 7 bases. Germline V gene sequence: CDR1 SQVTM, CDR2 ANQGSEA. The CDR3 consists of 15 residues. The trim removed 7 bases at V and 0 bases at J, leaving 6 bases unmatched.

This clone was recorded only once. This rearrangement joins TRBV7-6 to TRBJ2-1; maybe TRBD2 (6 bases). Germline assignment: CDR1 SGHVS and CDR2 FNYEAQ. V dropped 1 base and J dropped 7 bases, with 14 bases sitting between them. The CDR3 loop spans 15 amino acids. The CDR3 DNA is TGTGCCAGCAGCTTAGTGGAGGCGGGGAGGAATGAGCAGTTCTTC. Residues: CASSLVEAGRNEQFF.